What follows is one T cell receptor beta chain and its context. The CDR3 consists of 14 residues. Germline V gene sequence: CDR1 SNHLY, CDR2 FYNNEI. Trimming left V 3 bases short and J 13 bases short, with 19 bases between. The data are from a study of blood T cell repertoires in COVID-19. Study-level background: PBMCs, B-cell-depleted T cells, or T cells were the source of the cDNA or gDNA that made up the material.

TCRdb's table, derived via immunoSEQ multiplex PCR, lists solely in-frame clones and lacks some. Here the sample spans 35,000 to 45,000 clones, approximately 86% being singletons. The receptor was derived from a man aged 35 to 55 with active COVID-19. Sample: peripheral blood. This sequence joins TRBV2 and TRBJ2-4; TRBD2 might be the D (5 bases). This chain's CDR3 is CASSDLTVGVSQYF. CDR3 nucleotide sequence: TGTGCCAGCAGTGATCTAACCGTCGGGGTGAGCCAGTACTTC.